Below are 5 T cell receptor beta chains sequenced from a single sample in a study of CD8 T cells in ankylosing spondylitis. TCRdb ran MiXCR on the 5' RACE reads and lists one entry per CDR3 protein. The sample comprises roughly 250,000 distinct CDR3 sequences, over 9.5% of which are singletons, and about 3% rests with the top ten. The sample taken for sequencing was blood, either unsorted or a sorted T cell fraction (not recorded which). Receptor source: a male donor with ankylosing spondylitis or in good health (not recorded which).

This clonotype occurred many times. V is TRBV7-2 and J is TRBJ2-2, with a weak D call TRBD1 (6 bases). The CDR3 covers 15 residues. Trimming cost V 5 bases and J 4 bases, with 14 bases left between them. Germline V lookup: CDR1 SGHTA, CDR2 FQGNSA. The CDR3 DNA follows: TGTGCCAGCAGCCCCTTCCAGGGGAGCACCGGGGAGCTGTTTTTT. It is translated as CASSPFQGSTGELFF.

This clonotype was picked up many times. The chain employs TRBV29-1 and TRBJ2-1; 9 nucleotides line up with TRBD2. This CDR3 is 13 amino acids long. The V segment lost 4 bases and the J segment 8 bases; nucleotides outside the gene matches: 6. Germline V gene data show CDR1 as SQVTM and CDR2 as ANQGSEA. CDR3: CSVGGRGLHEQFF. CDR3 DNA sequence: TGCAGCGTTGGCGGGAGGGGTCTCCATGAGCAGTTCTTC.

This clonotype was counted at least ten times. V usage is TRBV5-1 and J usage is TRBJ2-2; D is unresolved. Trimming removed 7 bases from V and 5 bases from J, with 9 bases in between. CDR1 and CDR2 from the germline V gene are SGHRS and YFSETQ. CDR3 length: 12 residues. This CDR3 reads CASAYPTGELFF. CDR3 DNA: TGCGCCAGCGCTTATCCAACCGGGGAGCTGTTTTTT.

This clonotype appeared many times. The chain couples TRBV20-1 to TRBJ1-1, with TRBD1 identical over 7 bases. This CDR3 spans 12 amino acids. Germline V CDR1 and CDR2: DFQATT, SNEGSKA (reference sequence). Unmatched junction bases numbered 5, after V lost 7 bases and J lost 3 bases. In nucleotides, the CDR3 is TGCAGTGTAAGCAGGGGGTACACTGAAGCTTTCTTT. As protein: CSVSRGYTEAFF.

This clonotype was detected ten times or more. The chain links TRBV2 to TRBJ1-6; maybe TRBD1 (6 bases). The CDR3 runs to 15 residues. V dropped 2 bases and J dropped 9 bases, with 14 bases sitting between them. From germline, CDR1 is SNHLY and CDR2 FYNNEI. CDR3 sequence reads: CASSERTGGSSPLHF. As DNA, the CDR3 is TGTGCCAGCAGTGAAAGGACGGGGGGCAGTTCACCCCTCCACTTT.